Below, 11 T cell receptor beta chains from the same sample are listed, as sequenced in a study of blood T cell repertoires in COVID-19 (dated by TCRdb to 2018 to 2020). The library was made by the immunoSEQ multiplex PCR assay. TCRdb provides this immuneACCESS table in a form limited to in-frame rearrangements. Some clones are lacking; in checked studies, under half of them reflect an unresolved V gene, and why the rest are absent is not known. This sample gives fewer than 200,000 clones in total; around nine tenths of them show up just once. The top ten clones comprise around 0.88% of the sample. The material sequenced was peripheral blood. Receptors originate from a woman aged 18-29 years who had recovered from COVID-19.

V gene TRBV4-3 combines with J gene TRBJ1-3; D is undetermined. There are 16 residues in the CDR3. V lost 3 bases, J lost 1 base, and 13 bases lay in between. CDR1 is LGHNA and CDR2 is YSLEER in the germline V gene. The CDR3 DNA reads as TGCGCCAGCAGCCAGGACTATTCGTCTTCTGGAAACACCATATATTTT. Translated, it gives CASSQDYSSSGNTIYF.

This rearrangement joins TRBV5-4 to TRBJ2-2; D may be TRBD1 (6 bases). The CDR3 length is 17 residues. Trimming took off 0 bases at V and 4 bases at J, with 16 bases between the two ends. Germline CDR1 SGHNT, CDR2 YYREEE (reference sequence). Here the CDR3 reads CASSLGVTGTFTGELFF. The CDR3 DNA sequence: TGTGCCAGCAGCTTGGGGGTGACAGGAACTTTCACCGGGGAGCTGTTTTTT.

The rearrangement joins TRBV5-1 to TRBJ1-3; D unclear. The CDR3 spans 14 residues. Trimming cost V 0 bases and J 3 bases, with 7 bases left between them. Germline assignment: CDR1 SGHRS and CDR2 YFSETQ. The CDR3 region has the DNA TGCGCCAGCAGCTTGGAGAGCTATGGAAACACCATATATTTT. Amino acids: CASSLESYGNTIYF.

The chain uses TRBV6-1 and TRBJ2-1, with 9 nucleotides matching TRBD2. This CDR3 has 15 amino acids. J was trimmed by 3 bases and V by 8 bases; bases with no gene match: 8. Germline CDR1 and CDR2: MNHNS and SASEGT. The CDR3 DNA reads as TGTGCCAGCTTTGAAGCGGGAGGCAACTACAATGAGCAGTTCTTC. Translated: CASFEAGGNYNEQFF.

This chain joins TRBV3-1 (or the pseudogene TRBV3-2) and TRBJ2-1; TRBD2 matches at 8 bases. V shed 4 bases, J shed 4 bases, and the junction held 3 bases outside the gene matches. Germline V gene sequence: CDR1 LGHDT, CDR2 YNNKEL (reference sequence). The CDR3 has 14 amino acids. CDR3 DNA sequence: TGTGCCAGCAGCCTTACTAGCGGATACAATGAGCAGTTCTTC. Its protein product is CASSLTSGYNEQFF.

This chain joins TRBV25-1 and TRBJ1-1; TRBD1 aligns across 7 bases. Looked up from germline, CDR1 is MGHDK and CDR2 is SYGVNS. The trim removed 3 bases at V and 2 bases at J, leaving 6 bases unmatched. The CDR3 extends over 15 amino acids. The CDR3 nucleotides read TGTGCCAGCAGTGACCCCGGGACAGCCAACACTGAAGCTTTCTTT. It yields the protein CASSDPGTANTEAFF.

This clone was detected a few times. The chain recombines TRBV25-1 with TRBJ2-2; D uncertain. The V and J ends lost 5 bases and 7 bases respectively, with 14 bases between them. The CDR3 has 14 residues. The germline CDR1 and CDR2 sequences are MGHDK and SYGVNS. CDR3 protein: CASSPPERYGELFF. As DNA, the CDR3 is TGTGCCAGCAGTCCTCCGGAGAGATACGGGGAGCTGTTTTTT. Combining the CDR3 with reference TRBV25-1 and TRBJ2-2 gives the whole variable domain EADIYQTPRYLVIGTGKKITLECSQTMGHDKMYWYQQDPGMELHLIHYSYGVNSTEKGDLSSESTVSRIRTEHFPLTLESARPSHTSQYLCASSPPERYGELFFGEGSRLTVL.

The chain has TRBV7-2 and TRBJ1-2; tentatively, D is TRBD1 (6 bases). The CDR3 runs 13 residues. The ends were cut back, 5 bases at V and 5 bases at J, with 12 bases in the middle. Germline CDR1 SGHTA, CDR2 FQGNSA. DNA for the CDR3: TGTGCCAGCAGCCAGGACAGTGGGTATGGCTACACCTTC. Its translation is CASSQDSGYGYTF.

The chain is built from TRBV5-4 and TRBJ2-2; 8 positions match TRBD2. The germline V gene encodes CDR1 SGHNT and CDR2 YYREEE (reference sequence). The ends lost 1 base at V and 4 bases at J; junction bases unmatched: 3. This CDR3 spans 15 amino acids. In nucleotides, the CDR3 is TGTGCCAGCAGCTTGCGGGAGGGGTTCACCGGGGAGCTGTTTTTT. It is translated as CASSLREGFTGELFF.

The chain recombines TRBV6-6 with TRBJ1-1, with D uncertain. Trimming took 3 bases from V and 0 from J, leaving 8 bases between them. Germline V gene data show CDR1 as MNHNY and CDR2 as SVGAGI (reference sequence). There are 14 residues in the CDR3. CDR3 DNA sequence: TGTGCCAGCAGTTATTCCCCAATGAACACTGAAGCTTTCTTT. It translates to CASSYSPMNTEAFF.

V and J are TRBV20-1 and TRBJ2-1; D is uncertain. The V gene's germline CDR1 is DFQATT and CDR2 SNEGSKA (reference sequence). The CDR3 spans 11 residues. V lost 1 base and J lost 15, with 13 bases in between. CDR3 sequence: CSARASDQVFF. DNA of the CDR3: TGCAGTGCTAGAGCCTCGGATCAGGTGTTCTTC.